This TCR beta chain was obtained from a study of Graves' ophthalmopathy and Graves' hyperthyroidism (dated by TCRdb to between 2018 and 2020). At the level of the whole study: Peripheral blood samples were taken at the time of initial diagnosis, before any treatment was given. In total, some 140 blood samples were TCR-sequenced: fewer than 50 ophthalmopathy, roughly 80 hyperthyroidism and some 17 hyperthyroidism-to-ophthalmopathy patients. For independent validation, a separate cohort was made up of approximately 18 hyperthyroidism patients plus 17 patients who later progressed from hyperthyroidism to ophthalmopathy. To explore V-J signatures that distinguish ophthalmopathy from hyperthyroidism, a discovery set of under 110 patients was enrolled, made up of under 50 with ophthalmopathy and fewer than 60 with stable hyperthyroidism. T-cell repertoires of thyroid tissue and blood were compared in five or six hyperthyroidism patients. Following sample collection, hyperthyroidism patients were given methimazole at a starting dose of 30 mg daily, and ophthalmopathy patients were given high-dose intravenous methylprednisolone. TCR beta repertoire signatures were used to distinguish Graves' ophthalmopathy from Graves' hyperthyroidism and to predict progression to ophthalmopathy. Summary of the overall study and its limitations: In validation, the model predicted ophthalmopathy progression with roughly 68% sensitivity and roughly 72% specificity; 12 predicted patients were CT-confirmed with GO in a median of approximately six months. Sample size was not statistically predetermined, and group allocation was not concealed from the investigators. In cross-validation, the 13-signature model distinguished ophthalmopathy from stable hyperthyroidism with nearly 90% sensitivity and almost 83% specificity, and in the test set the corresponding values were around 80% and 75%. Most expanded thyroid clonotypes with frequency above 0.001 were also detected in blood, suggesting blood repertoires may reflect the thyroid immune response.

For repertoire sequencing, the TCR beta CDR3 regions were amplified from RNA transcripts. The first round of RT-PCR was done with HTBI primers and the Qiagen OneStep RT-PCR kit, and was followed by a second round of multiplex PCR, then size selection and purification. Sequencing of the libraries was carried out on an Illumina HiSeq2000 in paired-end mode with 100 bp reads. The authors' pipeline ran thus. SOAPnuke was used for read processing, and reads with adapters, uncalled bases, a mean Phred below 15, or no exact constant-primer or identifier match were discarded. High-quality paired reads were merged with COPE v1.2.5. Each unique nucleotide sequence was treated as a clonotype, and MiTCR v1.1 was used to align the clonotypes to the IMGT TRB V, D and J references. The analysis was limited to V-J combinations with a frequency above 0.0001, which together covered over 98% of repertoires. A TCR clonal expansion and chaos score per V-J combination was defined as the ratio of F50 clonal expansion to chaos observed in the TCRdist matrix. Features were reduced by Welch's t-statistics and random forest to more than 10 V-J combinations, which fed a naive Bayes classifier. Thyroid-blood repertoire similarity was quantified with the Morisita-Horn index. TCRdb passed the public sequencing reads through fastp at Q25 and MiXCR, retaining productive beta sequences. Each CDR3 protein appears once, grouped with its most common genes and DNA. In this record, the V and J calls reflect TCRdb's handling and not the investigators' own analysis. The sample records 650,000 to 900,000 distinct CDR3 sequences, 40% of which are singletons. The top ten clones comprise around 40% of the sample.

Ten or more counts support this clonotype. Its antigen is not yet known. The sample holds no much larger clone one base away, and base qualities are not on file. Spanning cysteine to phenylalanine, the CDR3 consists of 12 amino acids. Of the read, only the CDR3 DNA is kept; its 36 bases are in frame from base 1. For CDR1 and CDR2, the germline V gene (reference sequence) lists SEHNR and FQNEAQ. Deletion took 4 bases off V and 3 bases off J, with a span of 6 bases between the germline ends. Ophthalmopathy patients were characterized by moderately to severely active disease, a Clinical Activity Score of at least 3, a NOSPECS grade of at least 4, and a disease duration under 3 months. Patients were excluded if they had other autoimmune diseases, uncontrolled infections, pregnancy or lactation. Diagnosis relied on clinical symptoms, serum thyroxine, TRAb, thyroid ultrasound and orbital computed tomography. Ficoll-Paque density gradient centrifugation was used to isolate PBMCs from about 9 ml of fresh peripheral blood. Total RNA was extracted with Trizol reagent and quality-checked on an Agilent 2100 Bioanalyzer.

This TCR was sampled from an adult man with Graves' ophthalmopathy. The sequence is built from TRBV7-9 and TRBJ1-1; too little of a D gene remains to name it. Input material: peripheral blood. The CDR3 in this case is CASSSLDTEAFF. The base sequence is TGTGCCAGCAGCTCCCTCGACACTGAAGCTTTCTTT.